This T cell receptor beta chain originates from a study of blood T cell repertoires in COVID-19. Study-wide background: Specimens from acute and convalescent COVID-19 originated in the United States, Italy and Spain. Nucleic acid was either cDNA or gDNA, and it came from T cells, B-cell-depleted T cells, or PBMCs.

Original handling: Quantification of nucleated cells was approximated via reference gene primer amplification. Assay: immunoSEQ multiplex PCR; the TCRdb copy retains only in-frame clones and omits some. V and J calls plus clone size are reproduced from that table; the DNA served to infer D and trimming. Of about 170,000 clones listed, around 84% are singletons. Trimming pared 3 bases from V and 7 bases from J, leaving 12 bases between. The CDR3 covers 14 residues. Germline V gene data show CDR1 as KGHSH and CDR2 as LQKENI. Patients from Seattle were sampled longitudinally, starting during active infection.

The clonotype comes from an older woman with COVID-19, enrolled during active disease. This rearrangement joins TRBV18 to TRBJ1-4; a possible D gene is TRBD1 (5 bases). The sample consisted of peripheral blood. The CDR3 DNA follows: TGTGCCAGCTCACCGTCCAGGGTCGGTGAAAAACTGTTTTTT. This codes for CASSPSRVGEKLFF.